The 19 T cell receptor beta chains reported below all come from one sample, sequenced in a study of blood T cells in healthy people across ages. A second PCR of about 6 to 12 cycles used a sample-barcoded 5' primer and a J-beta primer mix. TCRdb independently ran MiXCR on the 5' RACE reads; one entry per CDR3 protein. In the table there are about 1.8 million distinct CDR3 sequences, around 48% of which are singletons. The sequencing sample was made of blood. All receptors come from a woman aged 40 to 50 in good health.

This chain joins TRBV5-5 and TRBJ2-5; TRBD1 matches at 9 bases. The DNA matches TRBJ2-1 better at its end, which makes the J call doubtful. This CDR3 spans 15 amino acids. Germline CDR1 is SGHKS and CDR2 is YYEKEE (reference sequence). The CDR3 protein is CASTPRDREEETQFF. As DNA, the CDR3 is TGTGCCAGCACACCTCGGGACAGGGAAGAAGAGACCCAGTTCTTC.

This chain links TRBV7-8 with TRBJ2-1; 7 bases are a match to TRBD1. The CDR3 is made up of 18 amino acids. Looked up from germline, CDR1 is SGHVS and CDR2 is FQNEAQ. Trimming took 2 bases from V and 6 from J; bases not matched to a gene: 16. The CDR3 DNA follows: TGTGCCAGCAGCTTAAGGGGGCGTAGCTGGGTGTCCATCAATGAGCAGTTCTTC. This sequence encodes CASSLRGRSWVSINEQFF.

The chain links TRBV24-1 to TRBJ2-3; D is unclear. The germline V gene encodes CDR1 KGHDR and CDR2 SFDVKD. V shed 7 bases and J shed 0 bases, with 13 bases lying between them. CDR3 size: 15 residues. CDR3 residues: CATRNAGASTDTQYF. The CDR3 DNA reads TGTGCCACCAGAAACGCCGGAGCGAGCACAGATACGCAGTATTTT.

The chain uses TRBV4-3 and TRBJ1-2; no clear D. V lost 0 bases and J 3 bases, leaving 11 bases between the germline ends. Germline V gene sequence: CDR1 LGHNA, CDR2 YSLEER. CDR3 length: 15 residues. The CDR3 DNA reads as TGCGCCAGCAGCCAAGATCAGGTTTTAGACTATGGCTACACCTTC. It codes for CASSQDQVLDYGYTF.

The rearrangement joins TRBV20-1 to TRBJ2-5, with 9 bases fitting TRBD1. Germline V gene sequence: CDR1 DFQATT, CDR2 SNEGSKA (reference sequence). The trim removed 0 bases at V and 4 bases at J, leaving 18 bases unmatched. CDR3 length: 19 amino acids. CDR3 amino acids: CSARDPIPTAVTGGETQYF. CDR3 nucleotide sequence: TGCAGTGCTAGAGATCCAATCCCCACTGCGGTGACAGGGGGAGAGACCCAGTACTTC.

This clonotype was found a few times. The chain joins TRBV6-2 or TRBV6-3 to TRBJ2-7, with TRBD1 matching over 8 bases. This CDR3 spans 11 amino acids. The germline V gene has CDR1 MNHEY and CDR2 SVGEGT. With V trimmed by 3 bases and J by 10 bases, 2 bases remained unmatched. The CDR3 nucleotides are TGTGCCAGCAGTTATGGACAGGGTCAGTACTTC. Protein: CASSYGQGQYF.

This clonotype was observed a few times. The chain is built from TRBV15 and TRBJ1-2; D is unresolved. This CDR3 region has 14 residues. Trimming pared 0 bases from V and 8 bases from J, leaving 13 bases between. Germline CDR1 and CDR2: LNHNV and YYDKDF (reference sequence). Here the CDR3 DNA reads TGTGCCACCAGCAGAGAAGCGGGCCGCATGGGCTACACCTTC. Its translation is CATSREAGRMGYTF.

This clonotype showed up just a few times. The genes are TRBV5-5 and TRBJ2-5; D is uncertain. The germline V gene encodes CDR1 SGHKS and CDR2 YYEKEE (reference sequence). V dropped 4 bases and J dropped 4 bases, with 23 bases sitting between them. The CDR3 runs to 17 residues. The CDR3 sequence is CASSDDPAGYVGETQYF. CDR3 coding DNA: TGTGCCAGCAGCGACGACCCTGCAGGCTATGTTGGAGAGACCCAGTACTTC.

This clonotype was seen a handful of times. This chain's CDR3 is CSARRGANEQFF. The CDR3 region has the DNA TGCAGTGCCCGAAGGGGGGCCAATGAGCAGTTCTTC. V gene TRBV20-1 combines with J gene TRBJ2-1, with D perhaps being TRBD1 or TRBD2 (6 bases each). The V and J ends lost 6 bases and 6 bases respectively, with 12 bases between them. The germline V gene encodes CDR1 DFQATT and CDR2 SNEGSKA (reference sequence). CDR3 size: 12 residues.

The chain has TRBV6-1 and TRBJ2-1; TRBD2 matches at 10 bases. V lost 3 bases to trimming and J lost 5 bases; unmatched junction nucleotides: 7. The germline V gene encodes CDR1 MNHNS and CDR2 SASEGT. CDR3 size: 16 residues. Here the CDR3 reads CASSELLAGRDNEQFF. The CDR3 nucleotides read TGTGCCAGCAGTGAGCTACTAGCGGGGCGGGACAATGAGCAGTTCTTC.

The rearrangement links TRBV7-9 to TRBJ2-4; the D gene is possibly TRBD2 (5 bases). The V end was cut by 5 bases, the J end by 1 base, with 12 bases between. Germline assignment: CDR1 SEHNR and CDR2 FQNEAQ (reference sequence). This CDR3 comprises 15 residues. This CDR3 is CASSPLRAAKNIQYF. The DNA for the CDR3 is TGTGCCAGCAGCCCTCTGCGGGCCGCCAAAAACATTCAGTACTTC.

In this sample, this clonotype turned up once. The V gene is TRBV14, the J gene TRBJ1-2; no definite D call. Germline V CDR1 and CDR2: SGHDN, FVKESK. The CDR3 covers 13 residues. Trimming removed 1 base at V and 7 bases at J, with 10 bases between. The CDR3 bases are TGTGCCAGCAGCCAAGTTCCTAATGGTGGCTACACCTTC. It codes for CASSQVPNGGYTF.

Comments on this clonotype: The junction departs from the called germline gene at one end, perhaps through a read error. The chain uses TRBV28 and TRBJ2-6; D is perhaps TRBD1 or TRBD2 (5 bases each). Germline V lookup: CDR1 MDHEN, CDR2 SYDVKM. This CDR3 has 15 amino acids. The CDR3, as DNA: TGTACCAGCAGGACGGGGACCTCTGGGGCCAACGTCCTGACTTTC. This codes for CTSRTGTSGANVLTF.

This clonotype has only one observation. The chain links TRBV27 to TRBJ1-1; D gene ambiguous. V lost 5 bases to trimming and J lost 4 bases, with 14 bases between them. CDR1 and CDR2 (germline): MNHEY, SMNVEV (reference sequence). The CDR3 is made up of 14 amino acids. The CDR3 bases are TGTGCCAGCAGTGACCCCAATGTGGGCACTGAAGCTTTCTTT. Protein product: CASSDPNVGTEAFF.

V usage is TRBV4-3 and J usage is TRBJ2-3; 11 bases are shared with TRBD2. The ends lost 1 base at V and 5 bases at J; junction bases unmatched: 8. This CDR3 region has 17 residues. Germline loops: CDR1 LGHNA, CDR2 YSLEER. CDR3 DNA sequence: TGCGCCAGCAGCCAAGTTGGTAGCGGGGGGGTAGAAGATACGCAGTATTTT. This sequence encodes CASSQVGSGGVEDTQYF.

The chain has TRBV12-3 or TRBV12-4 and TRBJ1-1; D gene uncertain. V lost 5 bases and J 6 bases, leaving 13 bases between the germline ends. The CDR3 spans 13 residues. The CDR3 region has the DNA TGTGCCAGCAGTATCCGACCGACTTCTGAAGCTTTCTTT. Protein product: CASSIRPTSEAFF.

This clonotype was counted only a few times. The chain carries TRBV29-1 and TRBJ2-3; D uncertain. The CDR3 runs to 14 residues. The V and J ends lost 7 bases and 1 base respectively, with 15 bases between them. Germline CDR1 reads SQVTM; CDR2 reads ANQGSEA. The CDR3 is CSAPTTQGTDTQYF. As DNA, the CDR3 is TGCAGCGCCCCCACTACTCAAGGCACAGATACGCAGTATTTT.

This clonotype has a handful of counts. V usage is TRBV27 and J usage is TRBJ2-1; a weak D match, TRBD1 (5 bases). Per the germline V gene, CDR1 is MNHEY and CDR2 is SMNVEV (reference sequence). V lost 6 bases and J 7 bases, leaving 13 bases between the germline ends. This CDR3 is 13 amino acids long. The chain's CDR3 is CASRDTLGNEQFF. The DNA of the CDR3 is TGTGCCAGCAGGGACACATTGGGGAATGAGCAGTTCTTC.

The chain uses TRBV27 and TRBJ2-1; D may match TRBD1 or TRBD2 (5 bases each). The J call may be faulty, since TRBJ2-7 better matches the DNA end. This CDR3 is 14 amino acids long. The germline gives CDR1 MNHEY, CDR2 SMNVEV (reference sequence). CDR3 sequence reads: CASSLPGHHREQYF. The DNA of the CDR3 is TGTGCCAGCAGTTTACCGGGGCACCATCGCGAGCAGTACTTC.